The next 14 T cell receptor beta chains were all read from a single sample in a study of cytomegalovirus exposure and HLA in healthy donors. It was with 60 Vbeta and 13 Jbeta primers that the PCR ran. The protocol was immunoSEQ multiplex PCR, while the TCRdb copy is restricted to in-frame clones and leaves out a portion. The sample comprises about 130,000 clones, around 72% of which are singletons, and around 4% rests with the top ten. The sample consisted of PBMCs. These receptors were taken from a man between 18 and 29 years old in good health and CMV-seropositive.

This clone appeared once. This chain connects TRBV28 to TRBJ2-5; 7 nucleotides match TRBD1. The CDR3 runs to 19 residues. V gave up 5 bases and J gave up 5 bases; unmatched junction bases: 23. Germline CDR1 is MDHEN and CDR2 is SYDVKM. The CDR3: CASSQSLARTGGLLETQYF. CDR3 sequence (DNA): TGTGCCAGCAGTCAAAGTCTAGCCCGGACAGGAGGTCTTTTGGAGACCCAGTACTTC.

J is TRBJ1-5 and V is TRBV30; D unresolved. Deletions cut 0 bases from V and 0 bases from J, with 15 bases between. The CDR3 runs to 17 residues. Germline-derived CDR1 and CDR2 are GTSNPN and SVGIG (reference sequence). CDR3 nucleotides: TGTGCCTGGAGTGTATCTGACTTTCATTATAGCAATCAGCCCCAGCATTTT. Translating gives CAWSVSDFHYSNQPQHF.

The chain carries TRBV25-1 and TRBJ2-6; 10 bases line up with TRBD1. V dropped 4 bases and J dropped 2; count of bases not matched to a gene: 5. Germline V gene data show CDR1 as MGHDK and CDR2 as SYGVNS. The CDR3 contains 17 residues. CDR3 loop: CASSADRGRAGANVLTF. The DNA for the CDR3 is TGTGCCAGCAGTGCCGACAGGGGGCGTGCTGGGGCCAACGTCCTGACTTTC.

This chain uses TRBV10-1 with TRBJ2-3, with 9 positions matching TRBD2. The germline V gene encodes CDR1 WNHNN and CDR2 SYGVQD (reference sequence). This CDR3 is built from 15 residues. Trimming removed 5 bases from V and 3 bases from J; junction bases left unmatched: 6. The CDR3 is CASSWGSGGTDTQYF. The CDR3 coding sequence is TGCGCCAGCAGTTGGGGTAGCGGGGGAACAGATACGCAGTATTTT.

The genes are TRBV25-1 and TRBJ1-3; 8 bases agree with TRBD1. The CDR3 loop spans 15 amino acids. Looked up from germline, CDR1 is MGHDK and CDR2 is SYGVNS. The trim removed 4 bases at V and 4 bases at J, leaving 6 bases unmatched. The CDR3 region is CASSAFRGQGNTIYF. CDR3 sequence (DNA): TGTGCCAGCAGTGCCTTCAGGGGGCAAGGAAACACCATATATTTT.

The chain is built from TRBV7-9 and TRBJ1-5, with D perhaps TRBD1 (5 bases). Germline lookup yields CDR1 SEHNR and CDR2 FQNEAQ (reference sequence). V dropped 5 bases and J dropped 3 bases, with 11 bases sitting between them. The CDR3 contains 14 residues. CDR3 nucleotide sequence: TGTGCCAGCAGCAGAGGAGGGGACAATCAGCCCCAGCATTTT. It encodes CASSRGGDNQPQHF.

The rearrangement links TRBV4-2 to TRBJ1-5, with 11 bases identical to TRBD1. This CDR3 region has 15 residues. V gave up 4 bases and J gave up 6 bases; unmatched junction bases: 5. CDR1 is LGHNA, CDR2 YNFKEQ, per germline. For the CDR3, the DNA is TGTGCCAGCAGCCGTGGACAGGGGGCGGGTCAGCCCCAGCATTTT. The encoded protein is CASSRGQGAGQPQHF.

The chain recombines TRBV19 with TRBJ1-1; the D is unclear. This CDR3 spans 13 amino acids. CDR1 and CDR2 (germline): LNHDA, SQIVND (reference sequence). V gave up 2 bases and J gave up 2 bases, with 6 bases separating them. CDR3 protein: CASSITDNTEAFF. The CDR3 coding sequence is TGTGCCAGTAGTATAACAGACAACACTGAAGCTTTCTTT.

In this sample, this clone turned up a few times. This chain connects TRBV28 to TRBJ2-7; D perhaps matches TRBD2 (5 bases). The CDR3 has 15 residues. The V end lost 3 bases, the J end lost 3 bases, and 15 bases lay between the germline ends. Looked up from germline, CDR1 is MDHEN and CDR2 is SYDVKM. The CDR3 is CASSFEGMLDYEQYF. For the CDR3, the DNA is TGTGCCAGCAGTTTTGAGGGTATGTTGGACTACGAGCAGTACTTC.

As concerns this clone: A read error may produce the germline difference seen at one junction end. The chain links TRBV28 to TRBJ1-5; possible D gene TRBD1, 6 bases. The germline gives CDR1 MDHEN, CDR2 SYDVKM. This CDR3 spans 14 amino acids. The CDR3 loop reads CASRLLQGNQPQHF. The CDR3 coding sequence is TGTGCCAGCAGGTTATTACAGGGAAATCAGCCCCAGCATTTT.

The chain is built from TRBV27 and TRBJ2-3, with TRBD2 identical over 13 bases. J lost 2 bases, V lost 1 base, and 6 bases had no gene match. The CDR3 is 18 amino acids. Looked up from germline, CDR1 is MNHEY and CDR2 is SMNVEV (reference sequence). The CDR3 loop reads CASSLLTSGGPHTDTQYF. The CDR3 DNA reads TGTGCCAGCAGTTTATTGACTAGCGGGGGGCCGCACACAGATACGCAGTATTTT.

This clone was seen only a few times. CDR3 loop: CASPPAEPRNADTQYF. The DNA of the CDR3 is TGTGCCAGCCCCCCCGCGGAGCCGAGGAATGCAGATACGCAGTATTTT. The chain combines TRBV7-9 with TRBJ2-3; no definite D call. V was clipped by 8 bases and J by 4 bases, with 22 bases between them. This CDR3 comprises 16 residues. Looked up from germline, CDR1 is SEHNR and CDR2 is FQNEAQ (reference sequence).

The chain is built from TRBV27 and TRBJ1-2; TRBD1 matches at 8 bases. The CDR3 covers 12 residues. V lost 3 bases and J lost 7; bases outside the gene matches: 1. Germline loops: CDR1 MNHEY, CDR2 SMNVEV (reference sequence). The CDR3 DNA reads as TGTGCCAGCAGTTTCACAGGGGGTGGCTACACCTTC. It encodes CASSFTGGGYTF.

This clone was seen just once. Written as DNA, the CDR3 is TGTGCCAGCAAACTAGGGACAGGGGGCATCTACGAGCAGTACTTC. This encodes CASKLGTGGIYEQYF. The chain couples TRBV2 to TRBJ2-7; 12 bases align to TRBD1. With V trimmed by 7 bases and J by 3 bases, 7 bases remained unmatched. Germline V gives CDR1 SNHLY, CDR2 FYNNEI. The CDR3 runs to 15 residues.